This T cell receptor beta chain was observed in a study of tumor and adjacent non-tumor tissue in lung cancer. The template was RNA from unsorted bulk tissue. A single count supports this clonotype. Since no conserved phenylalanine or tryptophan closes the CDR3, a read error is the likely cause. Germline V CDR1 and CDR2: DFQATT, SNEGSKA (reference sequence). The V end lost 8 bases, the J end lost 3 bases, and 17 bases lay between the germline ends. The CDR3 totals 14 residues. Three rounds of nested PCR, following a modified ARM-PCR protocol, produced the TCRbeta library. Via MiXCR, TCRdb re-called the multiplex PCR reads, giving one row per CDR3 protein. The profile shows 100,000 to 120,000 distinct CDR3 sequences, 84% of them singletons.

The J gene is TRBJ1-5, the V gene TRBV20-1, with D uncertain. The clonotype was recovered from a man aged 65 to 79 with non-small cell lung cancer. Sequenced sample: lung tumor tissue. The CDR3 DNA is TGCAGTACTCAAATACCTGGGGACAATCAGCCCCAGCATTCT. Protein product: CSTQIPGDNQPQHS.